This T cell receptor (beta chain) was sequenced for a study of T cell responses to AZD1222 COVID-19 vaccine. There are 15 residues in the CDR3. CDR1 and CDR2 from the germline V gene are KGHDR and SFDVKD. V was trimmed by 3 bases and J by 8 bases, leaving 15 bases between them. Study results and limitations: Donors, mostly white British, included more females; clonal diversity was possibly underestimated. Spike regions recognized by vaccine-associated CD4 TCRs spanned the protein, led by 160-218 and 743-854. Without day 14 samples, only post-peak T cell repertoires were studied. Unmutated variant regions reportedly attract nearly half of all spike-specific TCRs.

As for this clone: Its antigen remains unidentified.

Using immunoSEQ multiplex PCR, the repertoire was profiled, and TCRdb retains in-frame clones only, with some absent. This table holds some 120,000 clones, 85% to 95% found once. This material consisted of peripheral blood, taken 28 days after the second AZD1222 dose. This sequence joins TRBV24-1 and TRBJ1-4, with a weak D call TRBD1 (6 bases). The clonotype was recovered from an adult who received the AZD1222 COVID-19 vaccine. The CDR3 loop is CATSDPGQLVEKLFF. In DNA, the CDR3 is TGTGCCACCAGTGATCCCGGACAGCTCGTGGAAAAACTGTTTTTT.